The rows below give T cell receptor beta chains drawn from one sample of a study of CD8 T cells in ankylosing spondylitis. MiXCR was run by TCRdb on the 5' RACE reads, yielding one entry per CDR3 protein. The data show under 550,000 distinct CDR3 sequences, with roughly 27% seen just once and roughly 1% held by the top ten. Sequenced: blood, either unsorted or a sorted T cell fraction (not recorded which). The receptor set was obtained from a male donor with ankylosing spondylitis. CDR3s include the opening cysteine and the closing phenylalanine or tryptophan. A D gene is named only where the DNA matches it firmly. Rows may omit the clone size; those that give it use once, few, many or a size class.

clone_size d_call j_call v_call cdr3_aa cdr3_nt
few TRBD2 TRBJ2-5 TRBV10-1 CASSDSRWGTNFAETQYF TGCGCCAGCAGTGATTCTAGGTGGGGGACTAACTTCGCAGAGACCCAGTACTTC
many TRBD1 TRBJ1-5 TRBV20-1 CSARTGDQPQHF TGCAGTGCGAGGACAGGGGATCAGCCCCAGCATTTT
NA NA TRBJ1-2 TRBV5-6 CASSLIRAGYGYTF TGTGCCAGCAGCTTGATCCGGGCGGGCTATGGCTACACCTTC
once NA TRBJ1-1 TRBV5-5 CASTSGTEAFF TGTGCCAGCACCTCCGGCACTGAAGCTTTCTTT
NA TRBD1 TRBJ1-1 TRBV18 CASSPEGAPEAFF TGTGCCAGCTCACCTGAGGGGGCGCCTGAAGCTTTCTTT
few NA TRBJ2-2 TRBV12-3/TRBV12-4 CASSFRAGVDTGELFF TGTGCCAGCAGTTTTCGGGCAGGGGTGGACACCGGGGAGCTGTTTTTT
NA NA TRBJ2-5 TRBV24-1 CATSDSGLYQETQYF TGTGCCACCAGTGATTCGGGACTCTACCAAGAGACCCAGTACTTC
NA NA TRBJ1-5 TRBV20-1 CSARDRLHSNQPQHF TGCAGTGCTAGAGATAGACTTCATAGCAATCAGCCCCAGCATTTT
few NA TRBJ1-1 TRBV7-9 CASTIITVSTEAFF TGTGCCAGCACAATCATTACGGTTTCCACTGAAGCTTTCTTT
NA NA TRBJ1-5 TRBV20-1 CSACQGSNQPQHF TGCAGTGCTTGTCAAGGGAGCAATCAGCCCCAGCATTTT
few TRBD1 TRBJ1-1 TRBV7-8 CASSLIWTGGMNTEAFF TGTGCCAGCAGCTTAATTTGGACAGGGGGAATGAACACTGAAGCTTTCTTT
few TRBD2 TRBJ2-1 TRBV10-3 CAIRGGRAENNEQFF TGTGCCATCAGGGGCGGGAGGGCGGAAAACAATGAGCAGTTCTTC
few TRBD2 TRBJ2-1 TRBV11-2 CASSSGGTSGRWYNEQFF TGTGCCAGCAGCTCAGGGGGGACTAGCGGGAGGTGGTACAATGAGCAGTTCTTC
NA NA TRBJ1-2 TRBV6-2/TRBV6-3 CASSYGESNYGYTF TGTGCCAGCAGTTACGGGGAGAGCAACTATGGCTACACCTTC
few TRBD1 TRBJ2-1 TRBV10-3 CAISETGQGARWNEQFF TGTGCCATCAGTGAGACTGGACAGGGGGCGAGGTGGAATGAGCAGTTCTTC
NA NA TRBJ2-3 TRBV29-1 CSVEEGGGDTQYF TGCAGCGTTGAGGAAGGGGGTGGAGATACGCAGTATTTT
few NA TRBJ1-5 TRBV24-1 CATSDSGDIRQPQHF TGTGCCACCAGTGATTCGGGTGACATTCGGCAGCCCCAGCATTTT
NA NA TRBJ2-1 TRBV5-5 CASSLVWEGSYNEQFF TGTGCCAGCAGCTTGGTTTGGGAAGGGAGCTACAATGAGCAGTTCTTC
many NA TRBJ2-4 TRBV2 CASSSGRAYIQYF TGTGCCAGCAGTTCGGGGAGAGCGTACATTCAGTACTTC
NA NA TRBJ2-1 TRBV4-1 CASSQEGWWLGNEQFF TGCGCCAGCAGCCAAGAAGGGTGGTGGTTGGGGAATGAGCAGTTCTTC
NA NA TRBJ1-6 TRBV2 CASSERAGGNSPLHF TGTGCCAGCAGTGAGAGGGCGGGGGGTAATTCACCCCTCCACTTT
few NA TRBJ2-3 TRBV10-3 CAISESLDTDTQYF TGTGCCATCAGTGAGTCCCTAGACACAGATACGCAGTATTTT
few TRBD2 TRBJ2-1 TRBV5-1 CASSTTSGRAYEQFF TGCGCCAGCAGCACGACTAGCGGGAGGGCCTATGAGCAGTTCTTC
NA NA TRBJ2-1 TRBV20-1 CSARRDPYNEQFF TGCAGTGCCAGAAGGGATCCCTACAATGAGCAGTTCTTC
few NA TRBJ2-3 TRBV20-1 CSARDGFTDTQYF TGCAGTGCTAGAGATGGGTTCACAGATACGCAGTATTTT
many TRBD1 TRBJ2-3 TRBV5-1 CASSLGTDRLTDTQYF TGCGCCAGCAGCTTGGGTACGGACAGGTTAACAGATACGCAGTATTTT
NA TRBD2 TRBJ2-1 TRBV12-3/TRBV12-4 CASSSPLANNEQFF TGTGCCAGCAGTTCCCCACTAGCGAACAATGAGCAGTTCTTC
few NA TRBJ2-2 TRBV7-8 CASSLVGGTNTGELFF TGTGCCAGCAGCTTAGTTGGCGGGACGAACACCGGGGAGCTGTTTTTT